The T cell receptor (beta chain) under discussion was sequenced for a study of blood T cell repertoires in COVID-19. Original methodology: It was from reference gene primer amplification that nucleated cell counts were estimated. Clones were sequenced by immunoSEQ multiplex PCR, and TCRdb holds only the in-frame ones, with some missing. V and J calls and clone size are those listed in that table; D and trimming were worked out from the DNA. The sample lists tens of thousands of clones, 81% occurring once. Trimming cost V 4 bases and J 3 bases; bases outside gene matches: 17. Germline CDR1 is LGHDT and CDR2 is YNNKEL (reference sequence). The CDR3 is 18 residues long.

This TCR was recovered from a woman aged 80 or older with active or convalescent COVID-19. The chain recombines TRBV3-1 (or the pseudogene TRBV3-2) with TRBJ1-1; 7 positions match TRBD1. Sequenced: peripheral blood. CDR3 protein: CASSPPMGQGVSDTEAFF. In nucleotides, the CDR3 is TGTGCCAGCAGCCCCCCTATGGGGCAGGGGGTGAGTGACACTGAAGCTTTCTTT.